The next 30 T cell receptor beta chains were all read from a single sample in a study of cytomegalovirus exposure and HLA in healthy donors. It was with 60 Vbeta and 13 Jbeta primers that the PCR ran. TCRdb's table, derived via immunoSEQ multiplex PCR, lists solely in-frame clones and lacks some. Here the sample spans around 190,000 clones, approximately 86% being singletons. The specimen was PBMCs. These receptors came from a young woman in good health and CMV-seronegative.

This chain uses TRBV30 with TRBJ2-7, with 7 bases fitting TRBD1. V lost 5 bases and J lost 3; bases outside the gene matches: 13. Germline V gene data show CDR1 as GTSNPN and CDR2 as SVGIG (reference sequence). The CDR3 is made up of 15 amino acids. The DNA for the CDR3 is TGTGCCTGGGTGCCTTTAGACAGGGTAGTCTACGAGCAGTACTTC. Protein: CAWVPLDRVVYEQYF.

The chain employs TRBV19 and TRBJ1-5; D perhaps matches TRBD1 (6 bases). The CDR3 runs to 14 residues. Germline loops: CDR1 LNHDA, CDR2 SQIVND (reference sequence). Trimming stripped 3 bases from V and 7 bases from J, with 13 bases between. This CDR3 is CASSMGRGKQPQHF. CDR3 in DNA: TGTGCCAGTAGTATGGGCAGGGGAAAACAGCCCCAGCATTTT.

The CDR3 here is CASSFGTSGPNEQFF. The DNA for the CDR3 is TGTGCCAGCAGCTTTGGGACTAGCGGGCCCAATGAGCAGTTCTTC. The chain employs TRBV11-3 and TRBJ2-1, with 12 bases lining up with TRBD2. V dropped 3 bases and J dropped 6; count of bases not matched to a gene: 3. The CDR3 consists of 15 residues. CDR1 and CDR2 (germline): SGHNT, YENEEA.

The chain combines TRBV19 with TRBJ1-5, with 8 nucleotides matching TRBD1. Losses at the gene ends were 6 bases for V and 3 bases for J; bases not matched to a gene: 4. Germline CDR1 reads LNHDA; CDR2 reads SQIVND (reference sequence). The CDR3 spans 14 residues. The CDR3 coding sequence is TGTGCCAGTAGGAAGACAGGGGACAATCAGCCCCAGCATTTT. Translated: CASRKTGDNQPQHF. Together with reference TRBV19 and TRBJ1-5, the CDR3 gives the full variable domain: DGGITQSPKYLFRKEGQNVTLSCEQNLNHDAMYWYRQDPGQGLRLIYYSQIVNDFQKGDIAEGYSVSREKKESFPLTVTSAQKNPTAFYLCASRKTGDNQPQHFGDGTRLSIL.

The rearrangement uses TRBV4-2 and TRBJ2-5, with TRBD2 as a possible D gene (7 bases). Germline values: CDR1 LGHNA, CDR2 YNFKEQ. The CDR3 spans 17 residues. Deletions cut 1 base from V and 4 bases from J, with 19 bases between. The CDR3, as DNA: TGTGCCAGCAGCCAAGCCTTCCCGGGGGGCTCGGGAGAGACCCAGTACTTC. This codes for CASSQAFPGGSGETQYF.

The chain links TRBV6-6 to TRBJ2-6; tentatively, D is TRBD2 (6 bases). Trimming shortened V by 7 bases and J by 4 bases, and 14 bases separated the two germline ends. The CDR3 sequence is 15 residues long. The V gene's germline CDR1 is MNHNY and CDR2 SVGAGI (reference sequence). The CDR3 DNA reads as TGTGCCAGCACCGACCGGGGGACCGGGGCCAACGTCCTGACTTTC. Translating gives CASTDRGTGANVLTF.

The chain carries TRBV6-5 and TRBJ1-1, with D unclear. Trimming took 7 bases from V and 4 from J, leaving 13 bases between them. This CDR3 comprises 13 residues. Germline assignment: CDR1 MNHEY and CDR2 SVGAGI. The CDR3 nucleotides are TGTGCCAGCACCCCCGGGGTCGGCACTGAAGCTTTCTTT. Encoded protein: CASTPGVGTEAFF.

V is TRBV5-4 and J is TRBJ2-3; TRBD1 is a possible D gene (5 bases). The CDR3 spans 13 residues. Germline V gives CDR1 SGHNT, CDR2 YYREEE (reference sequence). Trimming stripped 4 bases from V and 4 bases from J, with 10 bases between. Written as DNA, the CDR3 is TGTGCCAGCAGCCCGCAGGGTGCAGATACGCAGTATTTT. Encoded protein: CASSPQGADTQYF.

With respect to this clone: Different DNA sequences within this sample yield the same CDR3. The V and J genes are TRBV5-4 and TRBJ1-2, with D perhaps TRBD1 (5 bases). Germline V gene lookup returns CDR1 SGHNT and CDR2 YYREEE (reference sequence). The CDR3 runs to 14 residues. Deletions cut 4 bases from V and 2 bases from J, with 12 bases between. The CDR3 DNA reads as TGTGCCAGCAGCGCCTTGACAGACAACTATGGCTACACCTTC. Protein: CASSALTDNYGYTF.

The J gene is TRBJ2-5, the V gene TRBV5-1; D is unclear. V was clipped by 4 bases and J by 0 bases, with 7 bases between them. The CDR3 length is 13 residues. Germline V CDR1 and CDR2: SGHRS, YFSETQ. Written as DNA, the CDR3 is TGCGCCAGCAGCCGCACGGACCAAGAGACCCAGTACTTC. Encoded protein: CASSRTDQETQYF.

The chain has TRBV7-2 and TRBJ2-1; 7 positions match TRBD2. V shed 7 bases, J shed 7 bases, and the junction held 7 bases outside the gene matches. Germline CDR1 SGHTA, CDR2 FQGNSA. The CDR3 is 13 residues long. In DNA, the CDR3 is TGTGCCAGCACTCCTTTACTAGCGAATGAGCAGTTCTTC. Encoded protein: CASTPLLANEQFF.

The rearrangement uses TRBV2 and TRBJ2-5, with TRBD1 as a possible D gene (5 bases). The DNA end favors TRBJ2-7, so the J call may be wrong. CDR1 is SNHLY and CDR2 is FYNNEI in the germline V gene. This CDR3 is 13 amino acids long. CDR3 region: CASSENRSGEQYF. The DNA for the CDR3 is TGTGCCAGCAGTGAAAACAGGTCGGGCGAGCAGTACTTC.

This rearrangement joins TRBV7-9 to TRBJ2-5, with 7 nucleotides matching TRBD2. Trimming removed 3 bases from V and 5 bases from J; junction bases left unmatched: 12. Germline assignment: CDR1 SEHNR and CDR2 FQNEAQ (reference sequence). CDR3 length: 16 amino acids. The CDR3 spells CASSFPLMGGRETQYF. The CDR3 DNA sequence: TGTGCCAGCAGCTTCCCTCTTATGGGAGGGCGGGAGACCCAGTACTTC.

The chain couples TRBV28 to TRBJ1-1, with 11 bases fitting TRBD1. The germline V gene has CDR1 MDHEN and CDR2 SYDVKM. The CDR3 runs 16 residues. V dropped 3 bases and J dropped 5; count of bases not matched to a gene: 8. CDR3 nucleotides: TGTGCCAGCAGTTTCGATCGACGGGACAGGGGGACTGAAGCTTTCTTT. It is translated as CASSFDRRDRGTEAFF.

Of note for this clone: Sequence at one end of the junction differs from germline and may be a read error. This same CDR3 is encoded by further DNA sequences in the sample. V usage is TRBV6-4 and J usage is TRBJ2-3, with 13 bases fitting TRBD2. The CDR3 length is 15 residues. Germline assignment: CDR1 MRHNA and CDR2 SNTAGT. The CDR3 nucleotides are TGCGCCAGCAGCGCCGGACTAGCGGGAGTGGATACGCAGTATTTT. Translating it yields CASSAGLAGVDTQYF.

V is TRBV6-6 and J is TRBJ1-1, with a tentative D call TRBD1 (6 bases). The CDR3 length is 13 residues. CDR1 is MNHNY, CDR2 SVGAGI, per germline (reference sequence). The CDR3 DNA reads TGTGTCGGGAGGGGAGGGGGGAACACTGAAGCTTTCTTT. Translating it yields CVGRGGGNTEAFF.

This rearrangement joins TRBV4-3 to TRBJ2-1; 9 nucleotides align to TRBD2. V lost 1 base, J lost 8 bases, and 9 bases stayed unmatched. CDR1 LGHNA and CDR2 YSLEER come from the germline V gene. CDR3 size: 16 residues. In nucleotides, the CDR3 is TGCGCCAGCAGCCAAGTCTTGGCGGGAGGGCCATATGAGCAGTTCTTC. It translates to CASSQVLAGGPYEQFF.

This chain connects TRBV5-1 to TRBJ1-1; D is possibly TRBD1 (5 bases). CDR1 and CDR2 (germline): SGHRS, YFSETQ. V lost 1 base to trimming and J lost 0 bases, with 10 bases between them. The CDR3 is made up of 15 amino acids. The CDR3 nucleotides are TGCGCCAGCAGCTTGACGGCACAGGTGAACACTGAAGCTTTCTTT. Residues: CASSLTAQVNTEAFF.

J is TRBJ2-5 and V is TRBV9, with 8 bases lining up with TRBD2. V was pared by 0 bases and J by 4 bases, with 5 bases of the junction left unmatched. This CDR3 has 15 residues. The germline V gene encodes CDR1 SGDLS and CDR2 YYNGEE. The CDR3 loop reads CASSVEGLGRETQYF. CDR3 DNA sequence: TGTGCCAGCAGCGTAGAGGGACTAGGCCGAGAGACCCAGTACTTC.

This sequence joins TRBV5-1 and TRBJ1-1, with a possible D match to TRBD1 (5 bases). Trimming removed 4 bases from V and 10 bases from J, with 17 bases in between. The CDR3 spans 13 residues. Germline CDR1 reads SGHRS; CDR2 reads YFSETQ. The CDR3 DNA sequence: TGCGCCAGCAGCGGAGGGACGGCCCCCGGAGCTTTCTTT. It codes for CASSGGTAPGAFF.

This clone was counted once. The chain joins TRBV6-5 to TRBJ1-2; no definite D call. V was clipped by 6 bases and J by 2 bases, with 10 bases between them. The CDR3 is made up of 13 amino acids. Looked up from germline, CDR1 is MNHEY and CDR2 is SVGAGI. The CDR3 sequence is CASRESGNYGYTF. For the CDR3, the DNA is TGTGCCAGCAGGGAATCCGGGAACTATGGCTACACCTTC.

The genes are TRBV28 and TRBJ2-3; 8 bases line up with TRBD2. The ends lost 6 bases at V and 3 bases at J; junction bases unmatched: 11. This CDR3 has 16 residues. Germline CDR1 reads MDHEN; CDR2 reads SYDVKM. CDR3 sequence: CASSPGGAGETDTQYF. The CDR3 nucleotides read TGTGCCAGCAGCCCGGGGGGGGCGGGGGAGACAGATACGCAGTATTTT.

V and J are TRBV30 and TRBJ2-1, with D possibly matching TRBD2 (5 bases). CDR3 length: 13 amino acids. CDR1 and CDR2 from the germline V gene are GTSNPN and SVGIG (reference sequence). With 3 bases removed from V and 2 bases from J, the gap between germline ends came to 8 bases. The chain's CDR3 is CAWRSGTYNEQFF. The CDR3 DNA is TGTGCCTGGAGATCCGGGACCTACAATGAGCAGTTCTTC.

The chain combines TRBV5-1 with TRBJ1-1; 11 nucleotides align to TRBD1. Unmatched junction bases numbered 10, after V lost 4 bases and J lost 5 bases. Germline CDR1 reads SGHRS; CDR2 reads YFSETQ. The CDR3 sequence is 16 residues long. For the CDR3, the DNA is TGCGCCAGCAGCACAGCTCCGGGACAGGGGGGTACTGAAGCTTTCTTT. It translates to CASSTAPGQGGTEAFF.

The CDR3 bases are TGCGCCAGCAGCACCTCCGGGACAGGGAGCGAGACCCAGTACTTC. Translating gives CASSTSGTGSETQYF. The chain links TRBV5-1 to TRBJ2-5, with 9 bases fitting TRBD1. The CDR3 is 15 residues long. With V trimmed by 4 bases and J by 5 bases, 9 bases remained unmatched. Looked up from germline, CDR1 is SGHRS and CDR2 is YFSETQ.

The chain employs TRBV27 and TRBJ1-6, with a weak D call TRBD1 (6 bases). This CDR3 has 15 residues. The germline CDR1 and CDR2 sequences are MNHEY and SMNVEV (reference sequence). V was shortened by 6 bases and J by 7 bases, with 16 bases between the two germline ends. CDR3: CASRFDRLGNSPLHF. The CDR3 DNA sequence: TGTGCCAGCAGGTTCGACAGGTTGGGAAATTCACCCCTCCACTTT.

The chain has TRBV5-1 and TRBJ1-4; D uncertain. Trimming stripped 4 bases from V and 1 base from J, with 11 bases between. Germline values: CDR1 SGHRS, CDR2 YFSETQ. The CDR3 has 15 residues. The DNA for the CDR3 is TGCGCCAGCAGCCCCAGTGCAGGAACTAATGAAAAACTGTTTTTT. It translates to CASSPSAGTNEKLFF.

The chain carries TRBV5-1 and TRBJ2-7, with D perhaps matching TRBD2 (6 bases). The V gene lost 4 bases and the J gene lost 6 bases, with 14 bases spanning the gap. This CDR3 contains 13 residues. Germline lookup yields CDR1 SGHRS and CDR2 YFSETQ. The CDR3 region is CASSGGNEGEQYF. The CDR3 nucleotides read TGCGCCAGCAGCGGCGGGAATGAGGGCGAGCAGTACTTC.

The chain employs TRBV19 and TRBJ2-1; TRBD2 matches at 12 bases. From germline, CDR1 is LNHDA and CDR2 SQIVND (reference sequence). There are 16 residues in the CDR3. V was clipped by 9 bases and J by 4 bases; unmatched bases: 10. For the CDR3, the DNA is TGTGCCAGCGGCGGGACTAGCGGGCCACATTACAATGAGCAGTTCTTC. Translating it yields CASGGTSGPHYNEQFF.

The V call is TRBV12-5, the J call TRBJ2-7; a possible D gene is TRBD1 (5 bases). This CDR3 contains 14 residues. Trimming shortened V by 10 bases and J by 3 bases, and 19 bases separated the two germline ends. CDR1 is LGHNT, CDR2 FRNRAP, per germline. The DNA for the CDR3 is TGTGCTAATAAGGGGCCCGTGGGCCTCTACGAGCAGTACTTC. Encoded protein: CANKGPVGLYEQYF.